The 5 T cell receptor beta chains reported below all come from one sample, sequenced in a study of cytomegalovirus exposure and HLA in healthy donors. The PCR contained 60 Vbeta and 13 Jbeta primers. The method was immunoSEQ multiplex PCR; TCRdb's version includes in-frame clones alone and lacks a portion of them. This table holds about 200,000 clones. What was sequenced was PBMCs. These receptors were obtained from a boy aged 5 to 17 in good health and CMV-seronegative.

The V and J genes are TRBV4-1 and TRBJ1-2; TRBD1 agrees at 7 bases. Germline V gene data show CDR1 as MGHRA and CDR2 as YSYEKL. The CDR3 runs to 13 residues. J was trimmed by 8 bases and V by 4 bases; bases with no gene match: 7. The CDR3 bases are TGCGCCAGCAGCCTCCTGGACAGGCACGGCTACACCTTC. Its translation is CASSLLDRHGYTF.

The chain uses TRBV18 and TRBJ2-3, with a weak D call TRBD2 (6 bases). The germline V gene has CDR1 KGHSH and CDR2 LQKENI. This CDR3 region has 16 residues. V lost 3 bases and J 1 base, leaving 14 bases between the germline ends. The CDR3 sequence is CASSPQNGGGTDTQYF. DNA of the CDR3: TGTGCCAGCTCACCGCAGAACGGGGGTGGCACAGATACGCAGTATTTT.

CDR3 sequence: CASSIHGAGETEAFF. The CDR3, as DNA: TGTGCCAGTAGTATACATGGGGCAGGGGAAACTGAAGCTTTCTTT. The chain has TRBV19 and TRBJ1-1; maybe TRBD1 (6 bases). The CDR3 is 15 amino acids. The V gene lost 2 bases and the J gene lost 5 bases, with 15 bases spanning the gap. Germline loops: CDR1 LNHDA, CDR2 SQIVND (reference sequence).

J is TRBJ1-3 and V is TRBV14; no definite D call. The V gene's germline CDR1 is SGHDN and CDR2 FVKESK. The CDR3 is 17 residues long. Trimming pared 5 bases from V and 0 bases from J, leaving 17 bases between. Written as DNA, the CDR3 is TGTGCCAGCAGCTCTGACTCAAACCCGTTCTCTGGAAACACCATATATTTT. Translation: CASSSDSNPFSGNTIYF. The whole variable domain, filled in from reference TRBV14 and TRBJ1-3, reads EAGVTQFPSHSVIEKGQTVTLRCDPISGHDNLYWYRRVMGKEIKFLLHFVKESKQDESGMPNNRFLAERTGGTYSTLKVQPAELEDSGVYFCASSSDSNPFSGNTIYFGEGSWLTVV.

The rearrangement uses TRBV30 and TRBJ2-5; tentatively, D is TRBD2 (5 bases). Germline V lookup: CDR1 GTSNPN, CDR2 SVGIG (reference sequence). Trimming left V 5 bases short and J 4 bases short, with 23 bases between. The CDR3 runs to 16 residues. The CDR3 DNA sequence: TGTGCCTGGCCCCTCATCGGACTCCCCAAGGGAGAGACCCAGTACTTC. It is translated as CAWPLIGLPKGETQYF. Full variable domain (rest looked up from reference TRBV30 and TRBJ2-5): SQTIHQWPATLVQPVGSPLSLECTVEGTSNPNLYWYRQAAGRGLQLLFYSVGIGQISSEVPQNLSASRPQDRQFILSSKKLLLSDSGFYLCAWPLIGLPKGETQYFGPGTRLLVL.